This TCR beta chain was observed in a study of PD-1 blockade in classical Hodgkin lymphoma. Deletions cut 5 bases from V and 2 bases from J, with 1 base between. This CDR3 region has 12 residues. Germline V CDR1 and CDR2: PRHDT, FYEKMQ (reference sequence). With respect to this clone: Its antigen is not known.

Study-wide results and limits: A reduction in baseline TCR diversity was reportedly seen in newly diagnosed patients relative to healthy donors.

Regarding time point: cycle 4 day 1 (C4D1), after more than five weeks of nivolumab. Each patient's relapse followed autologous stem cell transplantation, and brentuximab vedotin exposure varied. TCRdb keeps only in-frame clones here, not all; method: immunoSEQ multiplex PCR. The table shows more than 75,000 clones, with 93% occurring only once. V is TRBV13 and J is TRBJ1-6; D is uncertain. This specimen consisted of peripheral blood mononuclear cells (PBMCs), obtained before the fourth cycle of nivolumab. The sequence came from a human donor with classical Hodgkin lymphoma. The DNA for the CDR3 is TGTGCCAGCAGCCCCTATAATTCACCCCTCCACTTT. This codes for CASSPYNSPLHF. The entire variable domain, with the rest obtained from reference TRBV13 and TRBJ1-6, is as follows: AAGVIQSPRHLIKEKRETATLKCYPIPRHDTVYWYQQGPGQDPQFLISFYEKMQSDKGSIPDRFSAQQFSDYHSELNMSSLELGDSALYFCASSPYNSPLHFGNGTRLTVT.